This T cell receptor beta chain appears in the sequencing data of a study of T cells after yellow fever vaccination. TCRdb re-called the 5' RACE reads through MiXCR, storing one row per CDR3 protein. The data contain fewer than 500,000 distinct CDR3 sequences, around 19% of them seen just once; the ten biggest clones take up about a sixth. V trimming: 6 bases; J trimming: 0 bases; junction bases outside the gene matches: 4. The CDR3 has 16 amino acids. Germline CDR1 is MNHEY and CDR2 is SVGEGT. This clonotype was detected only a few times. No antigen is known for it. Whole-study findings and limits: Repertoires sorted by FACS could include abundant clonotypes that are contaminants from the bulk population. Subsequent booster samples again held most clones from primary vaccination (under 98% CD4, about 90% CD8).

V is TRBV6-2 or TRBV6-3 and J is TRBJ2-4; 11 bases are shared with TRBD2. This clonotype was obtained from a man between 18 and 35 years old who received the YFV17D yellow fever vaccine. The sequencing used PBMCs, collected before the yellow fever booster vaccination. In nucleotides, the CDR3 is TGTGCCAGCAGCCCGGGACTAGCGGTAGCCAAAAACATTCAGTACTTC. This gives the protein CASSPGLAVAKNIQYF.